This TCR beta chain was recovered during a study of blood T cell repertoires in COVID-19. Study background: In each case, the material was cDNA or gDNA derived from T cells, B-cell-depleted T cells, or PBMCs.

Original handling: Amplification of reference gene primers was used by the study to estimate nucleated cell counts. Method: immunoSEQ multiplex PCR; TCRdb's copy keeps in-frame clones and lacks some. The DNA gave D and trimming, while V, J and clone size come from that table. The sample carries about 38,000 clones, approximately 90% recorded once. The sequenced material came from peripheral blood. The receptor was isolated from a human donor in a cohort sampled during active COVID-19.

The DNA for the CDR3 is TGTGCCAGCAGCTCAGCGGGAGGGCCAATATATACGCAGTATTTT. Amino acid sequence: CASSSAGGPIYTQYF. V usage is TRBV6-2 or TRBV6-3 and J usage is TRBJ2-3; TRBD2 agrees at 10 bases. Germline V CDR1 and CDR2: MNHEY, SVGEGT. The junction had 10 bases not matched to a gene; V was cut back by 6 bases and J by 7 bases. The CDR3 contains 15 residues.